The present entry profiles one T cell receptor beta chain with its context. Some clones are missing from TCRdb's copy, which holds only in-frame ones; the method was immunoSEQ multiplex PCR. The data hold about 150,000 clones, with about 88% observed a single time. This CDR3 spans 13 amino acids. Trimming pared 5 bases from V and 10 bases from J, leaving 12 bases between. The data were obtained in a study of blood T cell repertoires in COVID-19. V is TRBV12-3 or TRBV12-4 and J is TRBJ1-6; no clear D. The origin of this receptor is a man aged 50-59 years who had recovered from COVID-19. Material for sequencing was PBMCs or T cells enriched from blood (not recorded which). In nucleotides, the CDR3 is TGTGCCAGCAGTCCTGGCGGAGGATCACCCCTCCACTTT. This sequence encodes CASSPGGGSPLHF.